These T cell receptor beta chains were read from a single sample in a study of blood T cell repertoires in COVID-19. Sequencing was performed with immunoSEQ multiplex PCR; in TCRdb, only in-frame clones are kept and a portion is missing. The profile shows approximately 250,000 clones, roughly 82% of them singletons. Sequencing was performed on peripheral blood. These receptors were obtained from a man between 35 and 55 years old who had recovered from COVID-19. Each CDR3 is given with its conserved first and last residue. The D gene is left open where the match is weak.

V	J	D	DNA	CDR3
TRBV5-4	TRBJ2-2	TRBD2	TGTGCCAGCAGCCCGCGCTCGGGACTAGCGACCGGGGAGCTGTTTTTT	CASSPRSGLATGELFF
TRBV14	TRBJ2-1	-	TGTGCCAGCAGCCAAGCCTCTGGGACTTCAGTCAATGAGCAGTTCTTC	CASSQASGTSVNEQFF
TRBV6-1	TRBJ2-5	TRBD2	TGTGCCAGCAGTGGGCAGAGGACTAGCGGGGGGAAAGAGACCCAGTACTTC	CASSGQRTSGGKETQYF
TRBV4-3	TRBJ2-1	TRBD2	TGCGCCAGCAGCCAAGCAGAACTAGCGGGAGATGCTGAGCAGTTCTTC	CASSQAELAGDAEQFF
TRBV19	TRBJ1-5	-	TGTGCCAGTAGCCAATGGGGGCGTTCTTCCAATCAGCCCCAGCATTTT	CASSQWGRSSNQPQHF
TRBV10-2	TRBJ1-3	TRBD1	TGCGCCAGCGCTGGGACAGGGATGTCTGGAAACACCATATATTTT	CASAGTGMSGNTIYF
TRBV3-1/TRBV3-2	TRBJ2-3	-	TGTGCCAGCAGCCAAGAGGGCTCAAGCACATATACGCAGTATTTT	CASSQEGSSTYTQYF
TRBV6-5	TRBJ2-1	TRBD2	TGTGCCAGCAGTTCACGGAGGAGCGGGAGGGTTTATGAGCAGTTCTTC	CASSSRRSGRVYEQFF
TRBV2	TRBJ2-2	TRBD2	TGTGCCAGCAGACTAGAGACGGGAGGGGTCCCCGGGGAGCTGTTTTTT	CASRLETGGVPGELFF
TRBV30	TRBJ2-3	-	TGTGCCTGGAGGCTCGGGGGTAGCACAGATACGCAGTATTTT	CAWRLGGSTDTQYF
TRBV3-1/TRBV3-2	TRBJ2-5	TRBD2	TGTGCCAGCAGCGCCCGACTAGCGGGGGGGCTGGAGACCCAGTACTTC	CASSARLAGGLETQYF
TRBV3-1/TRBV3-2	TRBJ1-2	TRBD1	TGTGCCAGCAGCCATACAGGGGTCGATGGCTACACCTTC	CASSHTGVDGYTF
TRBV29-1	TRBJ2-1	TRBD2	TGCAGCGGACTAGCGGGACTTCCCTCCTACTACAATGAGCAGTTCTTC	CSGLAGLPSYYNEQFF
TRBV10-1	TRBJ2-1	TRBD2	TGCGCCAGCAGTCCTCTAGCGGGGGGATACAATGAGCAGTTCTTC	CASSPLAGGYNEQFF
TRBV6-1	TRBJ1-4	-	TGTGCCAGCAGCTCCCCAGGGTCTAATGAAAAACTGTTTTTT	CASSSPGSNEKLFF
TRBV29-1	TRBJ1-1	-	TGCAGCGTTACAGGGTACACTGAAGCTTTCTTT	CSVTGYTEAFF